Listed below are T cell receptor beta chains from one sample, sequenced in a study of Ad26.COV2.S vaccination and SARS-CoV-2 variants. The data were produced by immunoSEQ multiplex PCR, yet TCRdb's version contains in-frame clones alone and is incomplete. This sample has 300,000 to 400,000 clones, with 70% to 90% found just once. The sample was peripheral blood, taken in a trial of Ad26.COV2.S vaccine versus placebo. Receptors originate from a person aged 18-60 years who received the Ad26.COV2.S COVID-19 vaccine or a placebo. CDR3s include the opening cysteine and the closing phenylalanine or tryptophan. Fields, in order: J gene, D gene, V gene, clone size, CDR3 protein, CDR3 DNA. D genes are given only for firm matches. Clone sizes are given selectively: once, few, many, or a class where the clone is expanded.

J gene: TRBJ1-6
D gene: TRBD1
V gene: TRBV6-6
clone size: NA
CDR3 protein: CASSLNRQGFHSPLHF
CDR3 DNA: TGTGCCAGCAGTTTAAACCGACAGGGCTTTCATTCACCCCTCCACTTT

J gene: TRBJ1-3
D gene: NA
V gene: TRBV28
clone size: NA
CDR3 protein: CASSPGDIGNTIYF
CDR3 DNA: TGTGCCAGCAGTCCCGGGGACATAGGAAACACCATATATTTT

J gene: TRBJ1-4
D gene: TRBD1
V gene: TRBV29-1
clone size: NA
CDR3 protein: CSVIPGQGNEKLFF
CDR3 DNA: TGCAGCGTCATACCGGGACAGGGTAATGAAAAACTGTTTTTT

J gene: TRBJ1-1
D gene: NA
V gene: TRBV6-4
clone size: NA
CDR3 protein: CASRGVGNTEAFF
CDR3 DNA: TGTGCCAGCAGAGGGGTCGGCAACACTGAAGCTTTCTTT

J gene: TRBJ2-5
D gene: NA
V gene: TRBV4-2
clone size: few
CDR3 protein: CASSPGVRVGQETQYF
CDR3 DNA: TGTGCCAGCAGCCCGGGAGTGCGGGTTGGTCAAGAGACCCAGTACTTC

J gene: TRBJ1-1
D gene: NA
V gene: TRBV16
clone size: NA
CDR3 protein: CASSHGTRPGTEAFF
CDR3 DNA: TGTGCCAGCAGCCACGGGACACGGCCGGGCACTGAAGCTTTCTTT

J gene: TRBJ2-7
D gene: TRBD1
V gene: TRBV28
clone size: NA
CDR3 protein: CASSHTGGAAYEQYF
CDR3 DNA: TGTGCCAGCAGTCATACAGGGGGTGCCGCCTACGAGCAGTACTTC

J gene: TRBJ2-4
D gene: NA
V gene: TRBV18
clone size: NA
CDR3 protein: CASSPRMTENIQYF
CDR3 DNA: TGTGCCAGCTCACCACGGATGACCGAAAACATTCAGTACTTC

J gene: TRBJ2-5
D gene: TRBD2
V gene: TRBV24-1
clone size: once
CDR3 protein: CATSEPGLAGAETQYF
CDR3 DNA: TGTGCCACCAGTGAACCCGGACTAGCGGGAGCCGAGACCCAGTACTTC

J gene: TRBJ2-3
D gene: TRBD2
V gene: TRBV27
clone size: NA
CDR3 protein: CASSAGTSGHHLLRYF
CDR3 DNA: TGTGCCAGCAGTGCAGGGACTAGCGGGCACCACCTCTTGAGGTATTTT

J gene: TRBJ2-7
D gene: TRBD1
V gene: TRBV7-2
clone size: few
CDR3 protein: CASSVGQGGGYEQYF
CDR3 DNA: TGTGCCAGCAGCGTCGGACAGGGGGGAGGATACGAGCAGTACTTC